Below are 31 T cell receptor beta chains sequenced from a single sample in a study of CD4 T cells in relation to SARS-CoV-2 and coronaviruses. CD4+ T cells from unexposed donors were obtained before the COVID-19 pandemic (2011-2018). Isolation of CD4+ T cells took place after nine to ten days in culture. Their target antigens are unknown. Assay used: immunoSEQ multiplex PCR; TCRdb lists only in-frame clones, some missing. This sample has tens of thousands of clones, with less than 75% found just once. Material for sequencing was CD4+ T cells from PBMCs, cultured in vitro. These receptors originate from a human donor in good health.

The chain joins TRBV9 to TRBJ2-1; 9 nucleotides align to TRBD2. The CDR3 is 15 amino acids. Germline loops: CDR1 SGDLS, CDR2 YYNGEE. Trimming at V came to 0 bases and at J to 9 bases, leaving 7 bases not matched to a gene. CDR3 amino acids: CASSVDGGGAFEQFF. The CDR3 bases are TGTGCCAGCAGCGTAGATGGCGGGGGGGCCTTTGAGCAGTTCTTC.

The V gene is TRBV10-3, the J gene TRBJ2-2; D not resolved. Looked up from germline, CDR1 is ENHRY and CDR2 is SYGVKD. V lost 4 bases and J lost 5, with 11 bases in between. CDR3 length: 14 residues. CDR3: CAISVEPETGELFF. The CDR3 coding sequence is TGTGCCATCAGTGTTGAGCCGGAAACCGGGGAGCTGTTTTTT.

The chain employs TRBV7-9 and TRBJ1-6; no clear D gene. Germline CDR1 and CDR2: SEHNR and FQNEAQ (reference sequence). There are 13 residues in the CDR3. V was cut by 6 bases and J by 5 bases, with 8 bases left in between. CDR3 sequence reads: CASRLRHNSPLHF. For the CDR3, the DNA is TGTGCCAGCAGGTTGAGACATAATTCACCCCTCCACTTT. Full variable domain (remainder filled in from reference TRBV7-9 and TRBJ1-6): DTGVSQNPRHKITKRGQNVTFRCDPISEHNRLYWYRQTLGQGPEFLTYFQNEAQLEKSRLLSDRFSAERPKGSFSTLEIQRTEQGDSAMYLCASRLRHNSPLHFGNGTRLTVT.

The J gene is TRBJ1-1, the V gene TRBV30; no firm D call. V lost 0 bases and J lost 1, with 15 bases in between. This CDR3 has 16 amino acids. CDR1 GTSNPN and CDR2 SVGIG come from the germline V gene (reference sequence). The CDR3 bases are TGTGCCTGGAGTGTAGTGGAGGGCAGGAGGAACACTGAAGCTTTCTTT. It specifies CAWSVVEGRRNTEAFF.

CDR3 in amino acids: CASSSNYGYTF. CDR3 in DNA: TGTGCCAGCAGCTCAAACTATGGCTACACCTTC. This sequence joins TRBV11-2 and TRBJ1-2; no reliable D call. Trimming took off 4 bases at V and 2 bases at J, with 2 bases between the two ends. The germline V gene encodes CDR1 SGHAT and CDR2 FQNNGV. The length of the CDR3 is 11 residues.

The J gene is TRBJ1-1, the V gene TRBV4-3; D is possibly TRBD1 (5 bases). This CDR3 spans 15 amino acids. Trimming took off 0 bases at V and 9 bases at J, with 17 bases between the two ends. Per germline, CDR1 LGHNA and CDR2 YSLEER. CDR3 sequence: CASSQEVRGGGKAFF. As DNA, the CDR3 is TGCGCCAGCAGCCAAGAAGTACGGGGCGGGGGGAAAGCTTTCTTT.

This sequence joins TRBV9 and TRBJ2-3, with 10 positions matching TRBD1. The V and J ends lost 4 bases and 4 bases, in that order; junction bases with no gene match: 9. CDR1 and CDR2 from the germline V gene are SGDLS and YYNGEE. The CDR3 is 16 residues long. CDR3 nucleotide sequence: TGTGCCAGCAGCCCGCGACAGGGGGCTCTCTCAGATACGCAGTATTTT. Protein sequence: CASSPRQGALSDTQYF.

The rearrangement joins TRBV9 to TRBJ2-3; 8 nucleotides align to TRBD2. V lost 4 bases to trimming and J lost 8 bases; unmatched junction nucleotides: 6. Germline V gene sequence: CDR1 SGDLS, CDR2 YYNGEE. The CDR3 contains 13 residues. The DNA for the CDR3 is TGTGCCAGCAGCACCTCGACTAGCGCTACGCAGTATTTT. Protein: CASSTSTSATQYF.

This clone has just a few counts. The chain uses TRBV7-2 and TRBJ2-7; a possible D gene is TRBD2 (5 bases). Germline lookup yields CDR1 SGHTA and CDR2 FQGNSA. The CDR3 extends over 14 amino acids. Trimming shortened V by 0 bases and J by 5 bases, and 11 bases separated the two germline ends. The CDR3 loop reads CASSLAPGNDEQYF. CDR3 coding DNA: TGTGCCAGCAGCTTAGCCCCCGGGAACGACGAGCAGTACTTC.

The V call is TRBV5-1, the J call TRBJ2-2; TRBD1 matches 9 bases. From germline, CDR1 is SGHRS and CDR2 YFSETQ. Trimming at V came to 0 bases and at J to 6 bases, leaving 9 bases not matched to a gene. The length of the CDR3 is 17 residues. Written as DNA, the CDR3 is TGCGCCAGCAGCTTGGCCGTAGGGGGACAGGGATCCGGGGAGCTGTTTTTT. Its protein is CASSLAVGGQGSGELFF.

This clone occurred a few times. Here the CDR3 reads CASSLPLAGTGELFF. CDR3 coding DNA: TGTGCCAGCAGCTTACCCCTAGCGGGCACCGGGGAGCTGTTTTTT. The chain couples TRBV7-2 to TRBJ2-2, with TRBD2 matching over 8 bases. CDR1 is SGHTA and CDR2 is FQGNSA in the germline V gene. The CDR3 is 15 amino acids. After removal of 2 bases from V and 4 bases from J, the junction contained 3 bases not matched to a gene.

The CDR3: CASSPPRTVNTEAFF. Written as DNA, the CDR3 is TGTGCCAGCAGCCCTCCTCGGACAGTGAACACTGAAGCTTTCTTT. This chain uses TRBV11-2 with TRBJ1-1; possibly TRBD1 for D (6 bases). The CDR3 spans 15 residues. Per the germline V gene, CDR1 is SGHAT and CDR2 is FQNNGV. The germline V and J ends were trimmed by 5 bases and 0 bases, with 13 bases remaining between them. The variable domain in full, with the rest retrieved from reference TRBV11-2 and TRBJ1-1, is EAGVAQSPRYKIIEKRQSVAFWCNPISGHATLYWYQQILGQGPKLLIQFQNNGVVDDSQLPKDRFSAERLKGVDSTLKIQPAKLEDSAVYLCASSPPRTVNTEAFFGQGTRLTVV.

J is TRBJ2-1 and V is TRBV2, with D possibly TRBD2 on 7 matching bases. The CDR3 contains 13 residues. Germline-derived CDR1 and CDR2 are SNHLY and FYNNEI. The ends were cut back, 3 bases at V and 12 bases at J, with 15 bases in the middle. The CDR3 region is CASSEGGGRRQFF. The CDR3 DNA is TGTGCCAGCAGTGAGGGAGGGGGGAGGCGGCAGTTCTTC.

This clone was observed once. The rearrangement uses TRBV5-1 and TRBJ2-1; 8 nucleotides line up with TRBD2. CDR3 size: 15 residues. Trimming took 4 bases from V and 2 from J; bases not matched to a gene: 5. Germline CDR1 SGHRS, CDR2 YFSETQ. Here the CDR3 reads CASSRGGIAYNEQFF. The CDR3 coding sequence is TGCGCCAGCAGCCGGGGGGGGATAGCCTACAATGAGCAGTTCTTC.

The genes are TRBV6-2 or TRBV6-3 and TRBJ1-2, with D uncertain. The CDR3 totals 15 residues. V was shortened by 6 bases and J by 4 bases, with 18 bases between the two germline ends. The V gene's germline CDR1 is MNHEY and CDR2 SVGEGT. The chain's CDR3 is CASSEDIQTGYGYTF. CDR3 DNA sequence: TGTGCCAGCAGCGAGGATATACAGACGGGCTATGGCTACACCTTC.

This chain uses TRBV28 with TRBJ1-2, with 7 nucleotides matching TRBD1. The CDR3 length is 14 residues. With 6 bases clipped from V and 4 bases from J, the junction kept 8 bases outside the gene matches. The germline V gene encodes CDR1 MDHEN and CDR2 SYDVKM. The CDR3 DNA reads as TGTGCCAGCAGGGAGACAGGGACATCCTATGGCTACACCTTC. This sequence encodes CASRETGTSYGYTF.

The chain combines TRBV5-5 with TRBJ1-5; no clear D. Trimming removed 4 bases at V and 5 bases at J, with 10 bases between. Germline lookup yields CDR1 SGHKS and CDR2 YYEKEE (reference sequence). The CDR3 length is 13 residues. The DNA of the CDR3 is TGTGCCAGCAGCCCGGTACACGATCAGCCCCAGCATTTT. It yields the protein CASSPVHDQPQHF.

The rearrangement links TRBV29-1 to TRBJ1-2; 8 bases are a match to TRBD1. Germline V gives CDR1 SQVTM, CDR2 ANQGSEA. The V segment lost 2 bases and the J segment 1 base; nucleotides outside the gene matches: 0. The CDR3 has 13 residues. CDR3 amino acids: CSVETGGNYGYTF. The CDR3 nucleotides are TGCAGCGTTGAAACAGGGGGTAACTATGGCTACACCTTC.

This clone has just a few counts. The CDR3 nucleotides are TGTGCCAGCAGTTACTCTCCCCGGAGCCCTGAAGCTTTCTTT. Protein sequence: CASSYSPRSPEAFF. V is TRBV6-2 or TRBV6-3 and J is TRBJ1-1; D not resolved. Trimming took off 0 bases at V and 6 bases at J, with 11 bases between the two ends. Germline CDR1 reads MNHEY; CDR2 reads SVGEGT. The CDR3 length is 14 residues.

In DNA, the CDR3 is TGTGCCAGCAGTTTATTTCCAGGGGAAAGGTCCGGGGAGCTGTTTTTT. Translation: CASSLFPGERSGELFF. This sequence joins TRBV28 and TRBJ2-2; possibly TRBD1 for D (6 bases). Germline assignment: CDR1 MDHEN and CDR2 SYDVKM. The CDR3 loop spans 16 amino acids. V was shortened by 1 base and J by 6 bases, with 15 bases between the two germline ends.

The chain uses TRBV19 and TRBJ2-1, with TRBD1 matching 7 bases. Germline-derived CDR1 and CDR2 are LNHDA and SQIVND (reference sequence). The J segment lost 0 bases and the V segment lost 10 bases, leaving 6 bases of the junction unmatched. CDR3 size: 14 residues. The CDR3 loop reads CATTGQSSYNEQFF. CDR3 nucleotide sequence: TGTGCCACTACGGGACAGAGCTCCTACAATGAGCAGTTCTTC.

The gene calls are TRBV9 and TRBJ1-2; D is unresolved. Trimming left V 6 bases short and J 8 bases short, with 17 bases between. There are 13 residues in the CDR3. Germline-derived CDR1 and CDR2 are SGDLS and YYNGEE. The CDR3 bases are TGTGCCAGCAAGCGTCTCCCCCTTGGCGGCTACACCTTC. Translated, it gives CASKRLPLGGYTF. The full variable domain, with the rest looked up from reference TRBV9 and TRBJ1-2, is DSGVTQTPKHLITATGQRVTLRCSPRSGDLSVYWYQQSLDQGLQFLIQYYNGEERAKGNILERFSAQQFPDLHSELNLSSLELGDSALYFCASKRLPLGGYTFGSGTRLTVV.

The chain employs TRBV4-1 and TRBJ1-4; unclear D gene. The CDR3 runs to 14 residues. Trimming cost V 1 base and J 10 bases, with 13 bases left between them. Germline assignment: CDR1 MGHRA and CDR2 YSYEKL. DNA for the CDR3: TGCGCCAGCAGCCAAGCTGTGGAGACGGGAAAACTGTTTTTT. It is translated as CASSQAVETGKLFF.

The rearrangement joins TRBV4-1 to TRBJ2-7, with D unresolved. Trimming took 0 bases from V and 1 from J, leaving 16 bases between them. The CDR3 is made up of 17 amino acids. Germline V gene sequence: CDR1 MGHRA, CDR2 YSYEKL. The CDR3 nucleotides are TGCGCCAGCAGCCAAGACCCCACCGCCATCTCGTCCTACGAGCAGTACTTC. This encodes CASSQDPTAISSYEQYF.

V and J are TRBV5-1 and TRBJ2-3, with D possibly matching TRBD1 (7 bases). This CDR3 spans 15 amino acids. Germline V gene sequence: CDR1 SGHRS, CDR2 YFSETQ. Trimming stripped 4 bases from V and 4 bases from J, with 16 bases between. Here the CDR3 reads CASSRGSQGADTQYF. CDR3 coding DNA: TGCGCCAGCAGCCGGGGGAGCCAGGGGGCAGATACGCAGTATTTT.

This CDR3 is CASRGYRSRTDTQYF. Here the CDR3 DNA reads TGTGCCAGCAGAGGATACAGGAGTCGCACAGATACGCAGTATTTT. The V gene is TRBV2, the J gene TRBJ2-3; D might be TRBD1 (5 bases). V lost 6 bases and J 1 base, leaving 14 bases between the germline ends. CDR3 length equals 15 residues. Germline assignment: CDR1 SNHLY and CDR2 FYNNEI.

This clone was seen a handful of times. V and J are TRBV4-2 and TRBJ2-7, with 8 bases identical to TRBD2. CDR1 and CDR2 from the germline V gene are LGHNA and YNFKEQ. The CDR3 runs to 16 residues. The J segment lost 6 bases and the V segment lost 4 bases, leaving 14 bases of the junction unmatched. The CDR3 sequence is CASSPAATREEGEQYF. For the CDR3, the DNA is TGTGCCAGCAGCCCAGCTGCCACGCGGGAGGAGGGCGAGCAGTACTTC.

The chain uses TRBV10-3 and TRBJ1-6; tentatively, D is TRBD1 (6 bases). Germline V lookup: CDR1 ENHRY, CDR2 SYGVKD. With 7 bases removed from V and 10 bases from J, the gap between germline ends came to 14 bases. The CDR3 has 13 residues. The CDR3, as DNA: TGTGCCATCACCGGGGGCGCAGGATCACCCCTCCACTTT. Translation gives CAITGGAGSPLHF.

The chain joins TRBV18 to TRBJ2-5; TRBD2 agrees at 10 bases. The CDR3 totals 14 residues. J gave up 5 bases and V 5 bases, and 5 bases lay outside the gene matches. CDR1 and CDR2 from the germline V gene are KGHSH and LQKENI. CDR3 loop: CASSSGTSAETQYF. CDR3 coding DNA: TGTGCCAGCTCATCGGGGACTAGCGCGGAGACCCAGTACTTC.

CDR3 nucleotides: TGTGCCAGCAGCGTAGTTCTGAACACTGAAGCTTTCTTT. Translation gives CASSVVLNTEAFF. The J gene is TRBJ1-1, the V gene TRBV9; the D is unclear. Per germline, CDR1 SGDLS and CDR2 YYNGEE. V was trimmed by 0 bases and J by 0 bases, leaving 3 bases between them. The CDR3 has 13 residues.

This sequence joins TRBV7-4 and TRBJ2-7; D uncertain. With 6 bases removed from V and 3 bases from J, the gap between germline ends came to 18 bases. The CDR3 totals 15 residues. The germline CDR1 and CDR2 sequences are SGHVT and SQSDAQ. In DNA form, the CDR3 reads TGTGCCAGCAGATCGCTTTCGGGTACGAACTACGAGCAGTACTTC. Translating it yields CASRSLSGTNYEQYF.